This TCR beta chain was captured in a study of blood T cell repertoires in COVID-19. About the study: Sites in the United States, Italy and Spain provided acute and convalescent COVID-19 samples. T cells, B-cell-depleted T cells, or PBMCs provided the cDNA or gDNA that served as material.

On this clone: Its ends do not fully match the called genes, so a read error is possible.

The CDR3 has 13 residues. From germline, CDR1 is MNHNS and CDR2 SASEGT. Measured with immunoSEQ multiplex PCR; TCRdb has only the in-frame clones, and not every one. In the table there are roughly 94,000 clones, 65% to 90% of which are singletons. The clonotype comes from a man aged 60 to 69 with acute or convalescent COVID-19. The J gene is TRBJ1-6, the V gene TRBV6-1, with 8 bases fitting TRBD1. The sample consisted of peripheral blood. The CDR3 loop reads CASRDRGGSPLHF. CDR3 nucleotides: TGTGCCAGCCGTGACAGGGGTGGATCACCCCTCCACTTT.